These 24 T cell receptor beta chains share one sample of origin, sequenced in a study of T cell responses to AZD1222 COVID-19 vaccine. Only in-frame clones appear in the TCRdb table, and some are missing; sequencing was by immunoSEQ multiplex PCR. The table lists 90,000 to 120,000 clones, around nine tenths of them singletons. The sequences come from peripheral blood, collected 28 days after the second AZD1222 dose. All receptors come from an adult who received the AZD1222 COVID-19 vaccine.

This chain uses TRBV5-5 with TRBJ1-6; weak D call: TRBD1 (6 bases). The CDR3 extends over 15 amino acids. Germline CDR1 is SGHKS and CDR2 is YYEKEE (reference sequence). V lost 0 bases, J lost 7 bases, and 11 bases lay in between. CDR3 DNA sequence: TGTGCCAGCAGCTTGGGTGCCAGGGGAAATTCACCCCTCCACTTT. Translating gives CASSLGARGNSPLHF.

The chain recombines TRBV29-1 with TRBJ2-7, with D possibly matching TRBD2 (6 bases). V lost 4 bases to trimming and J lost 0 bases, with 10 bases between them. The germline V gene encodes CDR1 SQVTM and CDR2 ANQGSEA. CDR3 length: 13 amino acids. The DNA for the CDR3 is TGCAGCGTTGGGGACGGGAGCTCCTACGAGCAGTACTTC. Translation gives CSVGDGSSYEQYF.

The chain couples TRBV18 to TRBJ2-7, with unresolved D. In germline, CDR1 is KGHSH, CDR2 LQKENI. V dropped 2 bases and J dropped 5 bases, with 7 bases sitting between them. CDR3 size: 12 residues. The CDR3 sequence is CASSPRRDEQYF. CDR3 in DNA: TGTGCCAGCTCACCAAGACGGGACGAGCAGTACTTC. Complete variable domain (other parts from reference TRBV18 and TRBJ2-7): NAGVMQNPRHLVRRRGQEARLRCSPMKGHSHVYWYRQLPEEGLKFMVYLQKENIIDESGMPKERFSAEFPKEGPSILRIQQVVRGDSAAYFCASSPRRDEQYFGPGTRLTVT.

The chain recombines TRBV20-1 with TRBJ2-1; no clear D. Per the germline V gene, CDR1 is DFQATT and CDR2 is SNEGSKA (reference sequence). V lost 2 bases and J lost 7, with 3 bases in between. The CDR3 contains 10 residues. For the CDR3, the DNA is TGCAGTGCTAGACGAAATGAGCAGTTCTTC. It translates to CSARRNEQFF.

This clone was recorded only once. V is TRBV5-1 and J is TRBJ1-1; 11 bases are shared with TRBD1. Looked up from germline, CDR1 is SGHRS and CDR2 is YFSETQ. There are 17 residues in the CDR3. V lost 4 bases, J lost 4 bases, and 12 bases stayed unmatched. CDR3 sequence (DNA): TGCGCCAGCAGCCCCGGGACAGGGGGGATCGGCGGCACTGAAGCTTTCTTT. Its protein is CASSPGTGGIGGTEAFF.

V is TRBV5-1 and J is TRBJ1-5, with 9 bases aligning to TRBD1. Germline V lookup: CDR1 SGHRS, CDR2 YFSETQ. J gave up 4 bases and V 0 bases, and 2 bases lay outside the gene matches. This CDR3 contains 15 residues. CDR3 residues: CASSLGDRENQPQHF. CDR3 DNA sequence: TGCGCCAGCAGCTTGGGGGACAGGGAGAATCAGCCCCAGCATTTT.

The chain recombines TRBV11-2 with TRBJ2-1; 11 bases are a match to TRBD1. CDR1 is SGHAT, CDR2 FQNNGV, per germline. The CDR3 contains 15 residues. After removal of 4 bases from V and 6 bases from J, the junction contained 5 bases not matched to a gene. For the CDR3, the DNA is TGTGCCAGCAGCTCCGGACAGGGGGCCGTCAATGAGCAGTTCTTC. This translates into CASSSGQGAVNEQFF.

The rearrangement uses TRBV11-2 and TRBJ1-1, with 10 positions matching TRBD1. Trimming at V came to 1 base and at J to 4 bases, leaving 9 bases not matched to a gene. Germline CDR1 reads SGHAT; CDR2 reads FQNNGV. The CDR3 is 17 amino acids. The CDR3 DNA follows: TGTGCCAGCAGCTTAGGGTGGGACAGGGGTCCTGGCACTGAAGCTTTCTTT. Translation gives CASSLGWDRGPGTEAFF.

This chain uses TRBV5-1 with TRBJ2-3; D remains unclear. There are 13 residues in the CDR3. Between the trimmed V and J ends, which lost 1 base and 2 bases, there was a span of 5 bases. The germline gives CDR1 SGHRS, CDR2 YFSETQ. The CDR3 is CASSLLVTDTQYF. In DNA form, the CDR3 reads TGCGCCAGCAGCTTGCTAGTCACAGATACGCAGTATTTT. The whole variable domain, filled in from reference TRBV5-1 and TRBJ2-3, reads KAGVTQTPRYLIKTRGQQVTLSCSPISGHRSVSWYQQTPGQGLQFLFEYFSETQRNKGNFPGRFSGRQFSNSRSEMNVSTLELGDSALYLCASSLLVTDTQYFGPGTRLTVL.

V is TRBV6-2 or TRBV6-3 and J is TRBJ2-1; 7 nucleotides agree with TRBD1. The CDR3 has 16 residues. The germline V gene has CDR1 MNHEY and CDR2 SVGEGT. The V segment lost 4 bases and the J segment 7 bases; nucleotides outside the gene matches: 13. The CDR3 DNA reads as TGTGCCAGCAGTTCCGGAAGGGGGCGGTGGAAGAATGAGCAGTTCTTC. This gives the protein CASSSGRGRWKNEQFF.

The rearrangement links TRBV12-3 or TRBV12-4 to TRBJ2-1, with 10 bases aligning to TRBD2. V lost 11 bases to trimming and J lost 8 bases; unmatched junction nucleotides: 6. This CDR3 comprises 12 residues. In DNA form, the CDR3 reads TGTGCCGGGGCTAGCGGGAGTGATGAGCAGTTCTTC. Residues: CAGASGSDEQFF.

V usage is TRBV18 and J usage is TRBJ2-7, with 7 bases that match TRBD1. This CDR3 is 13 amino acids long. The ends lost 4 bases at V and 5 bases at J; junction bases unmatched: 5. CDR1 and CDR2 (germline): KGHSH, LQKENI. The CDR3 protein is CASSLGQADEQYF. Written as DNA, the CDR3 is TGTGCCAGCTCACTCGGACAGGCTGACGAGCAGTACTTC.

The DNA of the CDR3 is TGTGCCAGCGGATTCGGCCCAGGGGAGGGAAACACCATATATTTT. Amino acids: CASGFGPGEGNTIYF. This chain joins TRBV5-4 and TRBJ1-3; TRBD1 is a possible D gene (6 bases). CDR1 and CDR2 (germline): SGHNT, YYREEE (reference sequence). The V end lost 7 bases, the J end lost 4 bases, and 18 bases lay between the germline ends. The CDR3 has 15 residues.

V usage is TRBV14 and J usage is TRBJ2-7; D is perhaps TRBD2 (5 bases). The CDR3 loop spans 12 amino acids. Trimming shortened V by 2 bases and J by 4 bases, and 6 bases separated the two germline ends. Germline CDR1 is SGHDN and CDR2 is FVKESK. The CDR3 here is CASSQQRYEQYF. The CDR3 region has the DNA TGTGCCAGCAGCCAACAGCGGTACGAGCAGTACTTC.

The chain carries TRBV3-1 (or the pseudogene TRBV3-2) and TRBJ2-1, with 10 bases that match TRBD2. The CDR3 length is 15 residues. V lost 7 bases to trimming and J lost 6 bases; unmatched junction nucleotides: 9. From germline, CDR1 is LGHDT and CDR2 YNNKEL (reference sequence). CDR3 protein: CASTSGRAGGNEQFF. CDR3 sequence (DNA): TGTGCCAGCACAAGCGGGAGGGCCGGGGGCAATGAGCAGTTCTTC.

The rearrangement joins TRBV18 to TRBJ2-3; D gene uncertain. With 0 bases removed from V and 2 bases from J, the gap between germline ends came to 6 bases. CDR1 and CDR2 (germline): KGHSH, LQKENI. The CDR3 consists of 14 residues. In DNA form, the CDR3 reads TGTGCCAGCTCACCACCGTCAATCACAGATACGCAGTATTTT. It encodes CASSPPSITDTQYF.

The chain couples TRBV19 to TRBJ1-2; D is unresolved. Germline lookup yields CDR1 LNHDA and CDR2 SQIVND (reference sequence). V lost 4 bases and J lost 5, with 8 bases in between. CDR3 length: 12 residues. The CDR3 region has the DNA TGTGCCAGTAGTAACATAGGGTATGGCTACACCTTC. Translating it yields CASSNIGYGYTF.

The V and J genes are TRBV5-1 and TRBJ2-2; 9 nucleotides line up with TRBD1. Germline V gene lookup returns CDR1 SGHRS and CDR2 YFSETQ. There are 16 residues in the CDR3. The trim removed 4 bases at V and 1 base at J, leaving 5 bases unmatched. As DNA, the CDR3 is TGCGCCAGCAGCCTTAGGGGACAGGGGAACACCGGGGAGCTGTTTTTT. Translated: CASSLRGQGNTGELFF. Drawing the rest from reference TRBV5-1 and TRBJ2-2, the complete variable domain is KAGVTQTPRYLIKTRGQQVTLSCSPISGHRSVSWYQQTPGQGLQFLFEYFSETQRNKGNFPGRFSGRQFSNSRSEMNVSTLELGDSALYLCASSLRGQGNTGELFFGEGSRLTVL.

This rearrangement joins TRBV27 to TRBJ2-1; 9 bases agree with TRBD2. This CDR3 is 15 amino acids long. The germline gives CDR1 MNHEY, CDR2 SMNVEV (reference sequence). J was trimmed by 4 bases and V by 3 bases; bases with no gene match: 4. DNA of the CDR3: TGTGCCAGCAGTTTGTGGCTAGCGGGGTACAATGAGCAGTTCTTC. This sequence encodes CASSLWLAGYNEQFF.

The chain couples TRBV14 to TRBJ2-2; 8 bases are a match to TRBD2. This CDR3 is built from 18 residues. With 4 bases clipped from V and 4 bases from J, the junction kept 14 bases outside the gene matches. Looked up from germline, CDR1 is SGHDN and CDR2 is FVKESK. The CDR3 nucleotides are TGTGCCAGCAGCCCTGTCCGCTGGGCGGGGGGTTCCACCGGGGAGCTGTTTTTT. It is translated as CASSPVRWAGGSTGELFF.

J is TRBJ1-6 and V is TRBV5-5; 7 bases match TRBD1. CDR1 and CDR2 from the germline V gene are SGHKS and YYEKEE (reference sequence). This CDR3 contains 15 residues. Losses at the gene ends were 3 bases for V and 5 bases for J; bases not matched to a gene: 5. The CDR3 loop is CASSWNTGDNSPLHF. CDR3 DNA: TGTGCCAGCAGCTGGAATACAGGGGATAATTCACCCCTCCACTTT. Filled out from reference TRBV5-5 and TRBJ1-6, the complete variable domain reads DAGVTQSPTHLIKTRGQQVTLRCSPISGHKSVSWYQQVLGQGPQFIFQYYEKEERGRGNFPDRFSARQFPNYSSELNVNALLLGDSALYLCASSWNTGDNSPLHFGNGTRLTVT.

This sequence joins TRBV19 and TRBJ2-1; weak D call: TRBD2 (5 bases). CDR3 size: 16 residues. The V and J ends lost 5 bases and 3 bases respectively, with 17 bases between them. CDR1 is LNHDA and CDR2 is SQIVND in the germline V gene (reference sequence). CDR3 nucleotide sequence: TGTGCCAGTAGTCCTAGGACTGCTTTAGTCTACAATGAGCAGTTCTTC. It specifies CASSPRTALVYNEQFF.

V gene TRBV4-1 combines with J gene TRBJ2-7; 9 bases map to TRBD1. The CDR3 has 15 residues. V was pared by 0 bases and J by 5 bases, with 5 bases of the junction left unmatched. In germline, CDR1 is MGHRA, CDR2 YSYEKL. In nucleotides, the CDR3 is TGCGCCAGCAGCCAAGATATGGACAGGGGAGACGAGCAGTACTTC. It codes for CASSQDMDRGDEQYF.

The V and J genes are TRBV25-1 and TRBJ2-5; 14 bases agree with TRBD2. Germline CDR1 MGHDK, CDR2 SYGVNS. The trim removed 4 bases at V and 4 bases at J, leaving 8 bases unmatched. This CDR3 is built from 17 residues. The CDR3 spells CASSGLAGGRRGETQYF. CDR3 sequence (DNA): TGTGCCAGCAGTGGACTAGCGGGGGGGCGAAGAGGAGAGACCCAGTACTTC.